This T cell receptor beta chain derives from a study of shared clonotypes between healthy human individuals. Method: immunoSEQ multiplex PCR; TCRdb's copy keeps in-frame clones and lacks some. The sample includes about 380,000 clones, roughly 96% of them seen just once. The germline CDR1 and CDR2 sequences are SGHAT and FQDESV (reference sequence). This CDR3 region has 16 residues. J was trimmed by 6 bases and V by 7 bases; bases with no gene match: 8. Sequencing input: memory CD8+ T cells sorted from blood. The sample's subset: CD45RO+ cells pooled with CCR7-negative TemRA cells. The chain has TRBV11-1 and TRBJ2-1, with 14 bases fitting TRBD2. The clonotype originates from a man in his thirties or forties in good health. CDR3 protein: CASNTGTSGRINEQFF. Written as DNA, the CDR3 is TGTGCCAGCAACACCGGGACTAGCGGGAGAATCAATGAGCAGTTCTTC.